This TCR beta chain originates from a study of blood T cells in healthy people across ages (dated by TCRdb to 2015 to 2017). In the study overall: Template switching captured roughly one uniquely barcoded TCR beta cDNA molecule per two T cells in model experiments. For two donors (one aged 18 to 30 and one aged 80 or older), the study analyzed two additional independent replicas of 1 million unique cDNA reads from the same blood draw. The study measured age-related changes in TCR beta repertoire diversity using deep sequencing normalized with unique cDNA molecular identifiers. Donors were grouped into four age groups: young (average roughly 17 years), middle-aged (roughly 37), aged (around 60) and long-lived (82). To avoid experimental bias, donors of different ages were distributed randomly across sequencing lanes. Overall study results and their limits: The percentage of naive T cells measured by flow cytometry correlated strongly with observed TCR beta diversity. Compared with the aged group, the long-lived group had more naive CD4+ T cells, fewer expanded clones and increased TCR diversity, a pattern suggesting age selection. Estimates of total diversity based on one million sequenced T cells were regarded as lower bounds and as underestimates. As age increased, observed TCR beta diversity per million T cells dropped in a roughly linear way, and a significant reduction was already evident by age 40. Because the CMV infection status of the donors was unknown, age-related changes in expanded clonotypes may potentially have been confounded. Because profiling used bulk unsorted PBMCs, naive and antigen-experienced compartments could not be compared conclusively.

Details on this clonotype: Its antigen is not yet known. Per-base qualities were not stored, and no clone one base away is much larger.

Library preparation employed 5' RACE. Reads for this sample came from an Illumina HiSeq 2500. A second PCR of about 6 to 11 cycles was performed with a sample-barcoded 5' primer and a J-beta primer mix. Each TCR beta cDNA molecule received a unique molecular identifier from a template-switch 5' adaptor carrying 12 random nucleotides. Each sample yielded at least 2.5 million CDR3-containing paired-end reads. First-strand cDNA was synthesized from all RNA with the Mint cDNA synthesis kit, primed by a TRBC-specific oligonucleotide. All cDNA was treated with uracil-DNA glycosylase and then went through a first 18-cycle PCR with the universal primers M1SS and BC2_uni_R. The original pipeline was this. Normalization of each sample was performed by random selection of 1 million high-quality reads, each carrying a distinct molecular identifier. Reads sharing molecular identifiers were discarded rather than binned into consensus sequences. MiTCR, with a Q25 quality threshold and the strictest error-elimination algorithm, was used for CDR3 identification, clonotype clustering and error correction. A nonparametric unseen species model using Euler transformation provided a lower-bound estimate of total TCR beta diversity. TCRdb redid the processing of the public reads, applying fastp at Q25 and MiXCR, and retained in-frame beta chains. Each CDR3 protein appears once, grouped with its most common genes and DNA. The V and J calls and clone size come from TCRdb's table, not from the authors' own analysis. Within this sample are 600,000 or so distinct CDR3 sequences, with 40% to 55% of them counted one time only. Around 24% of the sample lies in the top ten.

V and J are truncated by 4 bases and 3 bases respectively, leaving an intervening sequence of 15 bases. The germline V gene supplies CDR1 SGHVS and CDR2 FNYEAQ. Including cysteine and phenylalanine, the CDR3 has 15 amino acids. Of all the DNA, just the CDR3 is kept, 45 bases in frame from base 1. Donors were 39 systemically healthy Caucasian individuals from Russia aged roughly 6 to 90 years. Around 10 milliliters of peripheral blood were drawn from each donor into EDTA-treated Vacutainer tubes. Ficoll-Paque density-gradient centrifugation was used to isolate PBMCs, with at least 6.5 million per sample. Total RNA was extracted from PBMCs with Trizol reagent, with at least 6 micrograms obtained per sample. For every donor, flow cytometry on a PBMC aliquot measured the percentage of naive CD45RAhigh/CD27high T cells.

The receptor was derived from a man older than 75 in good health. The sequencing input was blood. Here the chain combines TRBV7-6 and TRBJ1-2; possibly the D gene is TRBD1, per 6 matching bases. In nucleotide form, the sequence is TGTGCCAGCAGCTCGGGAACAGGGCAGTACTATGGCTACACCTTC. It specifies CASSSGTGQYYGYTF.